This entry is about one T cell receptor beta chain. No antigen is known for it. This entry comes from a study of T cell responses to AZD1222 COVID-19 vaccine. Study-level points and caveats: Increased Spike-specific TCR breadth and depth were observed after two AZD1222 doses. Possibly, clonal diversity was underestimated; donors were largely white British and included more females. The study sampled repertoires only after the peak T cell response. Along spike, vaccine-associated CD4 TCRs were found throughout, with dominance at 160-218 and 743-854.

Sequenced by immunoSEQ multiplex PCR; TCRdb stores in-frame clones only, minus some. Among 150,000 to 200,000 clones, more than 75% were seen once, and the ten largest hold approximately 2.7%. After removal of 8 bases from V and 6 bases from J, the junction contained 10 bases not matched to a gene. The CDR3 is made up of 15 amino acids. Germline V CDR1 and CDR2: MDHEN, SYDVKM. V gene TRBV28 combines with J gene TRBJ2-1; the match to TRBD2 covers 10 bases. The source is an adult in good health. Sequenced material: peripheral blood, taken on day 0 of MenACWY control vaccination. The CDR3: CASQGVASGSNEQFF. CDR3 DNA sequence: TGTGCCAGCCAGGGTGTCGCTAGCGGGAGCAATGAGCAGTTCTTC.